The source of this TCR beta chain is a study of T cell changes during pregnancy in multiple sclerosis. Profiling relied on immunoSEQ multiplex PCR, and the TCRdb table lists in-frame clones only, not all of them. The table has about 70,000 clones, 90% to 95% seen once. The clonotype originates from a female donor with multiple sclerosis, enrolled in a pregnancy study. The specimen comprised peripheral blood, sampled in the third trimester of pregnancy.

CDR3 protein: CASRGERLGRNTIYF. The CDR3 coding sequence is TGTGCCAGCAGGGGCGAAAGACTAGGACGAAACACCATATATTTT. V gene TRBV6-5 combines with J gene TRBJ1-3; D is unresolved. This CDR3 contains 15 residues. Germline V gene lookup returns CDR1 MNHEY and CDR2 SVGAGI. V dropped 6 bases and J dropped 5 bases, with 17 bases sitting between them.